One and the same sample provided the 31 T cell receptor beta chains below, sequenced in a study of T-cell reconstitution after alpha-beta-depleted transplantation in children. Unique molecular identifiers were incorporated when the TCRbeta library was constructed. A single record per CDR3 protein comes from TCRdb applying MiXCR to the PCR reads. The sample yields around 200,000 distinct CDR3 sequences, around 9.6% seen once. Sequencing used PBMCs from the stem cell graft donor, obtained from the stem cell graft. The receptors derive from a human donor who donated a stem cell graft to a child with acute lymphoblastic leukemia.

This clonotype has ten or more counts. The chain uses TRBV27 and TRBJ2-2, with 7 bases that match TRBD1. There are 20 residues in the CDR3. Trimming at V came to 0 bases and at J to 5 bases, leaving 18 bases not matched to a gene. The V gene's germline CDR1 is MNHEY and CDR2 SMNVEV (reference sequence). CDR3 protein: CASSLSIDRDLIPLTGELFF. CDR3 nucleotides: TGTGCCAGCAGTTTATCGATTGACAGGGATTTGATCCCTTTGACCGGGGAGCTGTTTTTT.

This clonotype turned up a few times. The chain has TRBV14 and TRBJ2-7, with 8 bases fitting TRBD1. Trimming removed 6 bases from V and 4 bases from J; junction bases left unmatched: 2. The CDR3 spans 12 residues. Germline V gives CDR1 SGHDN, CDR2 FVKESK. Here the CDR3 reads CASRDRGYEQYF. CDR3 nucleotide sequence: TGTGCCAGCAGAGACAGGGGTTACGAGCAGTACTTC.

This rearrangement joins TRBV6-2 or TRBV6-3 to TRBJ2-1, with 9 bases that match TRBD1. Germline CDR1 reads MNHEY; CDR2 reads SVGEGT. The trim removed 7 bases at V and 0 bases at J, leaving 25 bases unmatched. The CDR3 consists of 22 residues. CDR3 DNA: TGTGCCAGCACCGGGATAGGACAGGGGTCAAGACCGAGCTTGAGCTCCTACAATGAGCAGTTCTTC. It translates to CASTGIGQGSRPSLSSYNEQFF.

The V and J genes are TRBV20-1 and TRBJ2-7; TRBD1 agrees at 12 bases. Germline assignment: CDR1 DFQATT and CDR2 SNEGSKA (reference sequence). V shed 5 bases and J 5 bases; nucleotides not matched to a gene: 7. The CDR3 is 14 residues long. The CDR3 nucleotides are TGCAGTGCTCCCACGGGACAGGGGGCGGACGAGCAGTACTTC. Translating it yields CSAPTGQGADEQYF.

The chain has TRBV24-1 and TRBJ2-7, with 9 bases matching TRBD1. Germline trimming cut 3 bases from V and 2 bases from J; bases unmatched to any gene: 10. CDR1 and CDR2 from the germline V gene are KGHDR and SFDVKD. This CDR3 is 17 amino acids long. CDR3 DNA: TGTGCCACCAGTGATCGAGATCCCGGGACAGGGACCTACGAGCAGTACTTC. Amino acids: CATSDRDPGTGTYEQYF.

This clonotype showed up just a few times. The rearrangement uses TRBV11-2 and TRBJ1-1; D unclear. V lost 1 base, J lost 4 bases, and 10 bases lay in between. The CDR3 loop spans 14 amino acids. The germline CDR1 and CDR2 sequences are SGHAT and FQNNGV. The CDR3 sequence: CASSLVDGRTEAFF. CDR3 coding DNA: TGTGCCAGCAGCTTAGTGGACGGCCGCACTGAAGCTTTCTTT.

This clonotype came up many times. Germline and junction disagree at one end, which may indicate a read error. The chain couples TRBV12-3 or TRBV12-4 to TRBJ2-7, with D hard to call. The CDR3 contains 14 residues. The CDR3 loop is CASSLGTASYEQYF. The CDR3 DNA reads as TGTGCCAGCAGCTTAGGTACAGCAAGTTACGAGCAGTACTTC.

This rearrangement joins TRBV12-3 or TRBV12-4 to TRBJ2-3, with D maybe TRBD2 (5 bases). V was trimmed by 5 bases and J by 7 bases, leaving 10 bases between them. The CDR3 is 12 amino acids. CDR3: CASSDTRNTQYF. In DNA, the CDR3 is TGTGCCAGCAGTGACACTAGGAATACGCAGTATTTT.

The chain couples TRBV5-1 to TRBJ2-7; 8 nucleotides line up with TRBD1. CDR3 length: 15 amino acids. The germline V gene encodes CDR1 SGHRS and CDR2 YFSETQ. The V and J ends lost 0 bases and 3 bases, in that order; junction bases with no gene match: 5. The CDR3 DNA reads TGCGCCAGCAGCTTGGCCGGGACAGGTTACTACGAGCAGTACTTC. Its translation is CASSLAGTGYYEQYF.

The gene calls are TRBV5-1 and TRBJ2-5, with TRBD1 matching 11 bases. V shed 4 bases and J 6 bases; nucleotides not matched to a gene: 5. CDR1 and CDR2 (germline): SGHRS, YFSETQ. The CDR3 has 14 residues. CDR3 in DNA: TGCGCCAGCAGCCAGGGACAGGGGGTAAAGACCCAGTACTTC. Its protein is CASSQGQGVKTQYF.

This clonotype was detected many times. CDR3 sequence: CASSSGHTQYF. In DNA, the CDR3 is TGTGCCAGCAGCTCGGGCCATACGCAGTATTTT. This chain connects TRBV14 to TRBJ2-3; D uncertain. V was pared by 5 bases and J by 7 bases, with 7 bases between. The CDR3 contains 11 residues. Germline loops: CDR1 SGHDN, CDR2 FVKESK. Full variable domain (outside the CDR3, taken from reference TRBV14 and TRBJ2-3): EAGVTQFPSHSVIEKGQTVTLRCDPISGHDNLYWYRRVMGKEIKFLLHFVKESKQDESGMPNNRFLAERTGGTYSTLKVQPAELEDSGVYFCASSSGHTQYFGPGTRLTVL.

This clonotype was recorded at least ten times. The rearrangement links TRBV24-1 to TRBJ2-2; the match to TRBD1 covers 10 bases. The length of the CDR3 is 18 residues. The V gene's germline CDR1 is KGHDR and CDR2 SFDVKD. The ends lost 3 bases at V and 5 bases at J; junction bases unmatched: 11. The CDR3 bases are TGTGCCACCAGTGATACACTTGGGACAGGGGAAAGGACCGGGGAGCTGTTTTTT. Translating gives CATSDTLGTGERTGELFF.

This clonotype has just a few counts. The chain has TRBV19 and TRBJ1-1; a weak D match, TRBD1 (6 bases). Germline V gene data show CDR1 as LNHDA and CDR2 as SQIVND (reference sequence). CDR3 length equals 16 residues. V was shortened by 4 bases and J by 3 bases, with 18 bases between the two germline ends. The CDR3 DNA reads TGTGCCAGTAGTACGAACTACAGGGAAGACTACACTGAAGCTTTCTTT. It yields the protein CASSTNYREDYTEAFF.

This clonotype was seen ten or more times. The chain employs TRBV20-1 and TRBJ2-1, with TRBD2 matching 7 bases. The trim removed 6 bases at V and 3 bases at J, leaving 8 bases unmatched. CDR3 length equals 14 residues. Germline assignment: CDR1 DFQATT and CDR2 SNEGSKA (reference sequence). The DNA for the CDR3 is TGCAGTGCAGAGAGAGCGGGGATCTACAATGAGCAGTTCTTC. Translation: CSAERAGIYNEQFF.

The rearrangement joins TRBV5-1 to TRBJ2-7; possible D gene TRBD1, 6 bases. The CDR3 loop spans 15 amino acids. V was trimmed by 4 bases and J by 1 base, leaving 15 bases between them. The germline CDR1 and CDR2 sequences are SGHRS and YFSETQ. This CDR3 reads CASSRTALISYEQYF. As DNA, the CDR3 is TGCGCCAGCAGCCGGACAGCCTTAATATCCTACGAGCAGTACTTC.

This chain connects TRBV21-1 to TRBJ2-5. TRBV21-1 is assigned pseudogene status. The CDR3 runs to 12 residues. The CDR3 region has the DNA TGTGCCAGCTCTGACGACCAAGAGACCCAGTACTTC. It specifies CASSDDQETQYF.

This clonotype was counted at least ten times. The rearrangement joins TRBV6-4 to TRBJ1-4; no clear D. From germline, CDR1 is MRHNA and CDR2 SNTAGT. The germline V and J ends were trimmed by 2 bases and 4 bases, with 11 bases remaining between them. CDR3 size: 15 residues. The CDR3 nucleotides are TGTGCCAGCAGTGACGAGTTCGGATATAATGAAAAACTGTTTTTT. Amino acid sequence: CASSDEFGYNEKLFF.

This clonotype was seen at least ten times. The J gene is TRBJ1-1, the V gene TRBV5-5, with D unclear. V lost 2 bases and J lost 5, with 4 bases in between. Germline V lookup: CDR1 SGHKS, CDR2 YYEKEE (reference sequence). The CDR3 contains 11 residues. The CDR3 DNA is TGTGCCAGCAGCTTTTTGACTGAAGCTTTCTTT. Translated, it gives CASSFLTEAFF.

The sample holds a few counts of this clonotype. CDR3 sequence reads: CASSESGERAQHF. For the CDR3, the DNA is TGCGCCAGCAGTGAGTCTGGGGAAAGGGCCCAGCATTTT. The chain employs TRBV10-2 and TRBJ1-5; no firm D call. In germline, CDR1 is WSHSY, CDR2 SAAADI. This CDR3 has 13 amino acids. V was cut by 0 bases and J by 11 bases, with 11 bases left in between.

The chain couples TRBV3-1 to TRBJ1-1; D uncertain. This CDR3 is 13 amino acids long. Germline V lookup: CDR1 LGHDT, CDR2 YNNKEL (reference sequence). V gave up 4 bases and J gave up 8 bases, with 14 bases separating them. The CDR3 loop is CASSRYGETEAFF. The CDR3 nucleotides read TGTGCCAGCAGCCGATATGGGGAGACAGAAGCTTTCTTT.

The chain is built from TRBV12-3 or TRBV12-4 and TRBJ1-1, with D unresolved. CDR3 length: 12 amino acids. The V end was cut by 7 bases, the J end by 3 bases, with 9 bases between. CDR3 nucleotide sequence: TGTGCCAGCACCATACACGACACTGAAGCTTTCTTT. It specifies CASTIHDTEAFF.

This clonotype was seen only a few times. The chain recombines TRBV5-1 with TRBJ2-3; D gene ambiguous. Germline V CDR1 and CDR2: SGHRS, YFSETQ. The CDR3 sequence is 13 residues long. Deletions cut 1 base from V and 6 bases from J, with 9 bases between. The CDR3 bases are TGCGCCAGCAGCTTGCAGGTCGCGGATACGCAGTATTTT. This codes for CASSLQVADTQYF.

This clonotype has just a few counts. The rearrangement joins TRBV20-1 to TRBJ1-5; TRBD1 might be the D (6 bases). CDR3 length: 14 residues. Trimming took 2 bases from V and 5 from J, leaving 13 bases between them. Germline assignment: CDR1 DFQATT and CDR2 SNEGSKA (reference sequence). The CDR3 sequence: CSARHGQGHQPQHF. The CDR3 bases are TGCAGTGCTAGACATGGGCAGGGGCATCAGCCCCAGCATTTT.

For the CDR3, the DNA is TGTGCCAGCAGCCCTTACGGCGAAACGTACGAGCAGTACTTC. This translates into CASSPYGETYEQYF. The J gene is TRBJ2-7, the V gene TRBV12-3 or TRBV12-4; D is uncertain. The length of the CDR3 is 14 residues. Between the trimmed V and J ends, which lost 6 bases and 4 bases, there was a span of 16 bases.

A few counts support this clonotype. The chain carries TRBV29-1 and TRBJ2-3; 11 positions agree with TRBD2. V shed 6 bases, J shed 1 base, and the junction held 9 bases outside the gene matches. Looked up from germline, CDR1 is SQVTM and CDR2 is ANQGSEA. The CDR3 spans 16 residues. The CDR3 here is CSVQVAGGFGTDTQYF. CDR3 sequence (DNA): TGCAGCGTCCAGGTAGCGGGGGGGTTCGGCACAGATACGCAGTATTTT.

The chain recombines TRBV5-1 with TRBJ2-7; possible D gene TRBD1, 6 bases. V was trimmed by 4 bases and J by 3 bases, leaving 11 bases between them. This CDR3 is built from 13 residues. CDR1 and CDR2 from the germline V gene are SGHRS and YFSETQ. The CDR3 sequence: CASSQTGLYEQYF. The CDR3 DNA follows: TGCGCCAGCAGCCAGACAGGTCTCTACGAGCAGTACTTC.

This clonotype was detected ten times or more. The gene calls are TRBV5-1 and TRBJ2-7, with D possibly matching TRBD1 (6 bases). Germline V lookup: CDR1 SGHRS, CDR2 YFSETQ. Trimming shortened V by 0 bases and J by 3 bases, and 10 bases separated the two germline ends. The CDR3 runs to 14 residues. The CDR3 protein is CASSLAGVYYEQYF. In DNA form, the CDR3 reads TGCGCCAGCAGCTTGGCAGGGGTCTACTACGAGCAGTACTTC.

Details on this clonotype: An end of the junction differs from the germline gene, which may be a read error. The gene calls are TRBV18 and TRBJ2-7, with D possibly matching TRBD1 (5 bases). From germline, CDR1 is KGHSH and CDR2 LQKENI. The CDR3 totals 12 residues. DNA of the CDR3: TGTGCCAGCTCACCAGACAGATCTATCATCAACTTC. The encoded protein is CASSPDRSIINF.

The chain has TRBV4-3 and TRBJ2-3, with D possibly being TRBD2 (5 bases). Trimming cost V 0 bases and J 3 bases, with 16 bases left between them. There are 17 residues in the CDR3. Germline V gene data show CDR1 as LGHNA and CDR2 as YSLEER. CDR3 amino acids: CASSQELGISGTDTQYF. CDR3 DNA: TGCGCCAGCAGCCAAGAACTCGGTATAAGCGGAACAGATACGCAGTATTTT.

This clonotype was observed many times. This sequence joins TRBV10-3 and TRBJ1-1; D call uncertain. V lost 0 bases to trimming and J lost 1 base, with 6 bases between them. CDR3 length equals 14 residues. Per the germline V gene, CDR1 is ENHRY and CDR2 is SYGVKD. CDR3 sequence reads: CAISESNGNTEAFF. CDR3 sequence (DNA): TGTGCCATCAGTGAGTCCAATGGGAACACTGAAGCTTTCTTT.

This clonotype was counted ten times or more. This chain uses TRBV5-1 with TRBJ2-5; 8 positions agree with TRBD1. Trimming took 7 bases from V and 5 from J; bases not matched to a gene: 7. The CDR3 is 13 amino acids. Germline V gene lookup returns CDR1 SGHRS and CDR2 YFSETQ. The CDR3, as DNA: TGCGCCAGCGGAACAGGGGGTGGTGAGACCCAGTACTTC. The encoded protein is CASGTGGGETQYF.